The 14 T cell receptor beta chains reported below all come from one sample, sequenced in a study of OX40 agonist ivuxolimab in advanced cancers. The repertoire was sequenced with immunoSEQ multiplex PCR; TCRdb's copy has only in-frame clones and lacks some. The top ten clones hold over 1% of a sample with 45,000 to 55,000 clones, more than 80% of them seen once. The sequencing here drew on CD4+ or CD8+ T cells sorted from blood, taken in a trial of the OX40 agonist ivuxolimab. The receptors were sampled from an adult with an advanced solid tumor such as melanoma, head and neck, liver or kidney cancer.

The rearrangement joins TRBV5-6 to TRBJ1-2; tentative D call: TRBD1 (6 bases). CDR3 size: 16 residues. V lost 3 bases, J lost 2 bases, and 17 bases lay in between. The germline V gene encodes CDR1 SGHDT and CDR2 YYEEEE. Written as DNA, the CDR3 is TGTGCCAGCAGCTCTAAACGACTAACAGGGAACTATGGCTACACCTTC. Translating it yields CASSSKRLTGNYGYTF.

V is TRBV30 and J is TRBJ1-2; possible D gene TRBD1, 6 bases. The CDR3 is made up of 14 amino acids. Per the germline V gene, CDR1 is GTSNPN and CDR2 is SVGIG (reference sequence). V dropped 2 bases and J dropped 4 bases, with 14 bases sitting between them. This CDR3 is CAWSQGRSGYGYTF. The DNA of the CDR3 is TGTGCCTGGAGTCAGGGGCGTTCAGGCTATGGCTACACCTTC.

The rearrangement uses TRBV6-6 and TRBJ1-1; D is undetermined. With 6 bases removed from V and 4 bases from J, the gap between germline ends came to 9 bases. This CDR3 comprises 12 residues. The germline gives CDR1 MNHNY, CDR2 SVGAGI (reference sequence). The CDR3 sequence is CASRSSGTEAFF. In DNA form, the CDR3 reads TGTGCCAGCAGATCTTCGGGCACTGAAGCTTTCTTT.

The CDR3 loop is CASSHSGTLSYEQYF. Written as DNA, the CDR3 is TGTGCCAGCAGCCACTCCGGGACTCTCTCCTACGAGCAGTACTTC. The V call is TRBV7-2, the J call TRBJ2-7; maybe TRBD2 (6 bases). The V gene lost 5 bases and the J gene lost 0 bases, with 14 bases spanning the gap. CDR1 and CDR2 from the germline V gene are SGHTA and FQGNSA. The CDR3 consists of 15 residues.

CDR3 sequence reads: CASSLRGLDGYTF. The CDR3 DNA follows: TGTGCCAGCAGCTTGAGGGGGCTTGATGGCTACACCTTC. The rearrangement joins TRBV27 to TRBJ1-2; TRBD1 aligns across 7 bases. The CDR3 has 13 residues. V gave up 6 bases and J gave up 6 bases; unmatched junction bases: 7. From germline, CDR1 is MNHEY and CDR2 SMNVEV (reference sequence).

The chain carries TRBV5-1 and TRBJ1-3; TRBD1 agrees at 7 bases. The CDR3 loop spans 16 amino acids. Germline CDR1 reads SGHRS; CDR2 reads YFSETQ. V was clipped by 0 bases and J by 3 bases; unmatched bases: 6. The CDR3 sequence is CASSLAPGGYGNTIYF. CDR3 bases: TGCGCCAGCAGCTTGGCTCCAGGGGGGTATGGAAACACCATATATTTT.

This chain uses TRBV29-1 with TRBJ1-3; D is ambiguous. The V gene lost 0 bases and the J gene lost 4 bases, with 10 bases spanning the gap. Germline values: CDR1 SQVTM, CDR2 ANQGSEA. This CDR3 is 14 amino acids long. CDR3 sequence: CSVEEGFSGNTIYF. The CDR3 DNA follows: TGCAGCGTTGAAGAAGGGTTCTCCGGAAACACCATATATTTT. The full variable domain, rest sourced from reference TRBV29-1 and TRBJ1-3, is SAVISQKPSRDICQRGTSLTIQCQVDSQVTMMFWYRQQPGQSLTLIATANQGSEATYESGFVIDKFPISRPNLTFSTLTVSNMSPEDSSIYLCSVEEGFSGNTIYFGEGSWLTVV.

V and J are TRBV9 and TRBJ2-7; 8 nucleotides line up with TRBD2. The CDR3 consists of 16 residues. Germline V gives CDR1 SGDLS, CDR2 YYNGEE. V lost 3 bases and J lost 7; bases outside the gene matches: 15. The CDR3 DNA follows: TGTGCCAGCAGCGCTCAGGGATTAGCGGGGTTACAAGAGCAGTACTTC. This gives the protein CASSAQGLAGLQEQYF.

The chain links TRBV6-5 to TRBJ2-3; 7 nucleotides align to TRBD2. Germline CDR1 and CDR2: MNHEY and SVGAGI. After removal of 5 bases from V and 3 bases from J, the junction contained 8 bases not matched to a gene. The CDR3 is 15 amino acids. CDR3 in amino acids: CASSPFGGGTDTQYF. The CDR3 bases are TGTGCCAGCAGTCCCTTTGGGGGGGGAACAGATACGCAGTATTTT.

The rearrangement uses TRBV5-1 and TRBJ2-1; 10 positions agree with TRBD2. Germline V gene lookup returns CDR1 SGHRS and CDR2 YFSETQ. J was trimmed by 6 bases and V by 2 bases; bases with no gene match: 2. The CDR3 is 14 residues long. CDR3 in DNA: TGCGCCAGCAGCTTACTAGCGGGGACCAATGAGCAGTTCTTC. It codes for CASSLLAGTNEQFF.

V is TRBV5-5 and J is TRBJ2-3, with 14 bases fitting TRBD2. The CDR3 length is 15 residues. CDR1 is SGHKS and CDR2 is YYEKEE in the germline V gene (reference sequence). Germline trimming cut 3 bases from V and 11 bases from J; bases unmatched to any gene: 8. The CDR3 sequence is CASSSPGLAGEGQYF. The CDR3 region has the DNA TGTGCCAGCAGCTCACCGGGACTAGCGGGGGAAGGGCAGTATTTT. The full variable domain, its missing parts supplied by reference TRBV5-5 and TRBJ2-3, is DAGVTQSPTHLIKTRGQQVTLRCSPISGHKSVSWYQQVLGQGPQFIFQYYEKEERGRGNFPDRFSARQFPNYSSELNVNALLLGDSALYLCASSSPGLAGEGQYFGPGTRLTVL.

The chain recombines TRBV19 with TRBJ1-5; D gene uncertain. The V and J ends lost 4 bases and 5 bases respectively, with 12 bases between them. Germline V CDR1 and CDR2: LNHDA, SQIVND (reference sequence). The CDR3 has 14 residues. CDR3 in DNA: TGTGCCAGTAGTAAACAGTACCAGGATCAGCCCCAGCATTTT. The encoded protein is CASSKQYQDQPQHF.

This chain uses TRBV6-5 with TRBJ2-3, with 15 bases matching TRBD2. Unmatched junction bases numbered 7, after V lost 6 bases and J lost 9 bases. CDR1 is MNHEY, CDR2 SVGAGI, per germline. There are 15 residues in the CDR3. CDR3 in DNA: TGTGCCAGCAGCTTGGGACTAGCGGGAGGAGGAACGCAGTATTTT. This codes for CASSLGLAGGGTQYF.

This chain joins TRBV6-1 and TRBJ2-7; TRBD1 matches at 10 bases. The junction had 6 bases not matched to a gene; V was cut back by 4 bases and J by 0 bases. This CDR3 region has 16 residues. The germline CDR1 and CDR2 sequences are MNHNS and SASEGT. CDR3 sequence: CASSGQGAVSSYEQYF. CDR3 coding DNA: TGTGCCAGCAGTGGACAGGGGGCTGTTAGCTCCTACGAGCAGTACTTC.